What follows is one T cell receptor (beta chain) and its context. Its antigen is not known. This record comes from a study of T cell responses to AZD1222 COVID-19 vaccine. Study conclusions and caveats: Just a handful of AZD1222 recipients tested seropositive at baseline. Two AZD1222 doses significantly raised spike-specific TCR breadth and depth over controls. Sampled repertoires all dated from after the peak T cell response. Clonal diversity may have been underestimated in mostly white British donors.

Clones were read by immunoSEQ multiplex PCR, and TCRdb kept only the in-frame ones, dropping some. The table has some 50,000 clones, more than 60% seen once; the top ten hold more than 20%. The CDR3 spans 13 residues. V was trimmed by 3 bases and J by 1 base, leaving 5 bases between them. The germline CDR1 and CDR2 sequences are MRHNA and SNTAGT. This material consisted of peripheral blood, taken on day 0 of MenACWY control vaccination. V and J are TRBV6-4 and TRBJ2-3; D is possibly TRBD2 (5 bases). This TCR was sampled from an adult in good health. The CDR3, as DNA: TGTGCCAGCAGTGAAGCGGGCACAGATACGCAGTATTTT. It is translated as CASSEAGTDTQYF.